The present TCR beta chain was sequenced within a study of tissue T cells after allogeneic stem cell transplantation. Documented time point: mouse harvest day 7 after allogeneic transplant. Tail vein injection delivered 10^7 T-cell-depleted bone marrow cells and 10^6 splenic CD5+ T cells. This clone turned up a few times. Genes here carry mouse names. The CDR3 is cut off 1 residue early in the read; its end comes from the germline J gene. Produced via immunoSEQ multiplex PCR; TCRdb's table is partial and in-frame only. The data show 1,800 or so clones, more than 50% seen once. CDR1 is SGHND and CDR2 is FRSKSL in the germline V gene. This CDR3 contains 15 residues. Trimming removed 1 base at V and 4 bases at J, with 14 bases between.

Sequenced material: liver tissue. This TCR was recovered from a female BALB/c mouse given C57BL/6 T cells with graft-versus-host disease after an allogeneic hematopoietic cell transplant. V and J are TRBV15 and TRBJ2-7, with TRBD2 as a possible D gene (7 bases). The part of the CDR3 DNA that was read is TGTGCCAGCAGTTTAGGCTTGGGGGGCCCTTATGAACAGTAC. It encodes CASSLGLGGPYEQY. The full CDR3 protein reads CASSLGLGGPYEQYF. The whole variable domain, remainder taken from reference TRBV15 and TRBJ2-7, is DAGVTQTPRHEVAEKGQTIILKCEPVSGHNDLFWYRQTKIQGLELLSYFRSKSLMEDGGAFKDRFKAEMLNSSFSTLKIQPTEPKDSAVYLCASSLGLGGPYEQYFGPGTRLTVL.